The subject of this entry is one T cell receptor beta chain. This record comes from a study of blood T cell repertoires in COVID-19. Study-level information: There were acute and convalescent COVID-19 samples, and they came from the United States, Italy and Spain. PBMCs, B-cell-depleted T cells, or T cells were the source of the cDNA or gDNA that made up the material.

Original methodology: Estimation of nucleated cell counts was performed using reference gene primer amplification. Only in-frame clones appear in the TCRdb table, and some are missing; sequencing was by immunoSEQ multiplex PCR. V and J calls and clone size are given by that table; D and trimming were obtained from the DNA. The profile shows roughly 97,000 clones, roughly four fifths of them singletons. The CDR3 is 13 residues long. V shed 3 bases and J shed 3 bases, with 9 bases lying between them. Germline assignment: CDR1 SGHKS and CDR2 YYEKEE (reference sequence). The TCR was taken from a man in his sixties with acute or convalescent COVID-19. The chain carries TRBV5-5 and TRBJ1-2; D remains ambiguous. Sequenced input: peripheral blood. DNA for the CDR3: TGTGCCAGCAGCTCCGGGTTAGACTATGGCTACACCTTC. Encoded protein: CASSSGLDYGYTF.